This T cell receptor (beta chain) was obtained from a study of blood T cell repertoires in COVID-19. Study-wide context: Donors in the United States, Italy and Spain gave samples during acute or convalescent COVID-19. PBMCs, B-cell-depleted T cells, or T cells provided the cDNA or gDNA that made up the material.

This CDR3 spans 13 amino acids. Germline CDR1 reads KGHDR; CDR2 reads SFDVKD. Germline trimming cut 10 bases from V and 7 bases from J; bases unmatched to any gene: 7. Authors' analysis steps: From reference gene primer amplification, estimates of nucleated cell counts were derived. Method: immunoSEQ multiplex PCR; TCRdb's copy keeps in-frame clones and lacks some. V, J and clone size derive from that table, while D and trimming were established from the DNA sequence. Found here are 130,000 or so clones, about 84% of them singletons; the top ten hold 12%. The genes are TRBV24-1 and TRBJ2-1, with 9 bases fitting TRBD2. The sequencing input was peripheral blood. This TCR derives from a woman aged 55-70 years with acute or convalescent COVID-19. CDR3 loop: CATGRGGVNEQFF. The CDR3 DNA is TGTGCCACTGGCCGCGGGGGGGTAAATGAGCAGTTCTTC.